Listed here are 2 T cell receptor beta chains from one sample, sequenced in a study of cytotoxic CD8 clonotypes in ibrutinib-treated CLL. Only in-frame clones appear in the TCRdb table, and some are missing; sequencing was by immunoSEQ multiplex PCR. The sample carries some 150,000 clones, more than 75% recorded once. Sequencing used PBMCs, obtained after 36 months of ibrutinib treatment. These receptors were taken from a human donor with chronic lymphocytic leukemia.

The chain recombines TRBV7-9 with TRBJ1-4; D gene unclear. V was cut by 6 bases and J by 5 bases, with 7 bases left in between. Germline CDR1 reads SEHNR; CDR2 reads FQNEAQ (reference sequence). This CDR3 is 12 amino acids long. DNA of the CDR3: TGTGCCAGCAGTGAACACAATGAAAAACTGTTTTTT. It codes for CASSEHNEKLFF.

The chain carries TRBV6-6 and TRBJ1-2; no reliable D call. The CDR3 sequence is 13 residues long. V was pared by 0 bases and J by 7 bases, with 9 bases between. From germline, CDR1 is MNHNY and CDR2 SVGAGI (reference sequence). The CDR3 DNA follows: TGTGCCAGCAGTTACTCGCAGGAGGGTGGCTACACCTTC. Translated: CASSYSQEGGYTF.